One sample yielded the 32 T cell receptor beta chains listed below, sequenced in a study of control samples from healthy donors and cancer patients. Using immunoSEQ multiplex PCR, the repertoire was profiled, and TCRdb retains in-frame clones only, with some absent. The sample shows 68,000 or so clones, approximately 83% of them seen only once. Sequencing was performed on blood. All receptors come from a man aged 55-75 years in good health.

This clone was detected only once. The V and J genes are TRBV14 and TRBJ2-7; no reliable D call. Trimming left V 1 base short and J 0 bases short, with 10 bases between. This CDR3 spans 15 amino acids. From germline, CDR1 is SGHDN and CDR2 FVKESK. In DNA, the CDR3 is TGTGCCAGCAGCCAAGCGCTTGGGTTCTCCTACGAGCAGTACTTC. This codes for CASSQALGFSYEQYF.

The chain couples TRBV5-1 to TRBJ2-7; possibly TRBD1 or TRBD2 for D (5 bases each). CDR3 size: 12 residues. Trimming removed 7 bases from V and 0 bases from J, with 8 bases in between. The germline V gene encodes CDR1 SGHRS and CDR2 YFSETQ. The chain's CDR3 is CASRDVSYEQYF. CDR3 bases: TGCGCCAGCCGGGACGTCTCCTACGAGCAGTACTTC.

The chain has TRBV4-2 and TRBJ1-1, with D hard to call. V was trimmed by 1 base and J by 10 bases, leaving 13 bases between them. Germline CDR1 LGHNA, CDR2 YNFKEQ. This CDR3 has 13 residues. The CDR3: CASSQGADSRAFF. CDR3 sequence (DNA): TGTGCCAGCAGCCAAGGGGCGGACTCTAGAGCTTTCTTT.

This clone appeared once. The genes are TRBV21-1 and TRBJ2-2; the table's D call, TRBD1, has no DNA check behind it. TRBV21-1 is termed a pseudogene. This CDR3 is 19 amino acids long. This CDR3 is CASSARDRGTGANTGELFF. The CDR3, as DNA: TGTGCCAGCAGCGCCCGGGACAGGGGAACAGGGGCGAACACCGGGGAGCTGTTTTTT.

This chain connects TRBV12-3 or TRBV12-4 to TRBJ2-7; 7 nucleotides align to TRBD1. V gave up 5 bases and J gave up 3 bases; unmatched junction bases: 4. This CDR3 is built from 13 residues. As DNA, the CDR3 is TGTGCCAGCAGTCCCGGGACAGACTACGAGCAGTACTTC. This encodes CASSPGTDYEQYF.

The chain has TRBV6-5 and TRBJ1-2; tentative D call: TRBD1 (6 bases). Trimming stripped 2 bases from V and 4 bases from J, with 17 bases between. Germline-derived CDR1 and CDR2 are MNHEY and SVGAGI. The CDR3 has 16 residues. CDR3 nucleotide sequence: TGTGCCAGCAGTTACGAACCCGTGGGGGGCGGCTATGGCTACACCTTC. Translating it yields CASSYEPVGGGYGYTF.

Concerning this clone itself: The sample contains more than one DNA sequence encoding this CDR3. The chain employs TRBV5-1 and TRBJ2-2; TRBD2 matches at 13 bases. Losses at the gene ends were 3 bases for V and 2 bases for J; bases not matched to a gene: 4. The CDR3 sequence is 17 residues long. From germline, CDR1 is SGHRS and CDR2 YFSETQ. CDR3 bases: TGCGCCAGCAGCTGGACTAGCGGGAGCCCCAACACCGGGGAGCTGTTTTTT. It is translated as CASSWTSGSPNTGELFF.

The chain joins TRBV3-1 (or the pseudogene TRBV3-2) to TRBJ2-7; 7 bases match TRBD1. V was clipped by 4 bases and J by 2 bases; unmatched bases: 5. This CDR3 contains 14 residues. Per the germline V gene, CDR1 is LGHDT and CDR2 is YNNKEL (reference sequence). The CDR3 sequence: CASSLGQGAYEQYF. For the CDR3, the DNA is TGTGCCAGCAGCCTGGGGCAGGGGGCCTACGAGCAGTACTTC.

The chain combines TRBV28 with TRBJ2-1; no clear D gene. CDR1 MDHEN and CDR2 SYDVKM come from the germline V gene. V lost 5 bases to trimming and J lost 0 bases, with 11 bases between them. This CDR3 contains 15 residues. The CDR3 DNA is TGTGCCAGCAGTCCGGTGGGGTCCTCCTACAATGAGCAGTTCTTC. Translation: CASSPVGSSYNEQFF. The whole variable domain, filled in from reference TRBV28 and TRBJ2-1, reads DVKVTQSSRYLVKRTGEKVFLECVQDMDHENMFWYRQDPGLGLRLIYFSYDVKMKEKGDIPEGYSVSREKKERFSLILESASTNQTSMYLCASSPVGSSYNEQFFGPGTRLTVL.

The chain carries TRBV28 and TRBJ2-7, with 7 bases aligning to TRBD1. The V and J ends lost 4 bases and 0 bases, in that order; junction bases with no gene match: 9. This CDR3 has 16 amino acids. Germline loops: CDR1 MDHEN, CDR2 SYDVKM. Here the CDR3 DNA reads TGTGCCAGCAGTTCCCTCGGACAGGTGAGCTCCTACGAGCAGTACTTC. Residues: CASSSLGQVSSYEQYF.

The J gene is TRBJ1-6, the V gene TRBV2; D perhaps matches TRBD1 (6 bases). Germline loops: CDR1 SNHLY, CDR2 FYNNEI. CDR3 length equals 15 residues. Trimming pared 6 bases from V and 8 bases from J, leaving 17 bases between. The CDR3 bases are TGTGCCAGCAGCCAAGGACAGACAACTGATTCACCCCTCCACTTT. It is translated as CASSQGQTTDSPLHF.

The CDR3, as DNA: TGTGCCAGCAGTGAACTAGCGGTCCAAGAGACCCAGTACTTC. As protein: CASSELAVQETQYF. The rearrangement joins TRBV6-1 to TRBJ2-5; 7 nucleotides match TRBD2. V shed 2 bases and J 1 base; nucleotides not matched to a gene: 1. Germline CDR1 reads MNHNS; CDR2 reads SASEGT. This CDR3 spans 14 amino acids.

This clone was detected a few times. The chain uses TRBV7-9 and TRBJ2-1; TRBD1 is a possible D gene (5 bases). Germline CDR1 SEHNR, CDR2 FQNEAQ (reference sequence). This CDR3 has 13 amino acids. V lost 5 bases and J 10 bases, leaving 15 bases between the germline ends. CDR3 in DNA: TGTGCCAGCAGCATGCAGGGTTTCGGGGAGCAGTTCTTC. Protein: CASSMQGFGEQFF.

The chain is built from TRBV6-5 and TRBJ2-3, with a tentative D call TRBD1 (5 bases). V was cut by 8 bases and J by 1 base, with 10 bases left in between. This CDR3 comprises 13 residues. CDR1 and CDR2 from the germline V gene are MNHEY and SVGAGI. The CDR3 sequence is CASLLRGTDTQYF. The CDR3, as DNA: TGTGCCAGCTTGCTCAGGGGCACAGATACGCAGTATTTT.

The V call is TRBV6-2 or TRBV6-3, the J call TRBJ2-2; D could derive from TRBD1 or TRBD2 (6 bases each). V shed 3 bases and J shed 7 bases, with 15 bases lying between them. CDR3 length: 15 residues. The V gene's germline CDR1 is MNHEY and CDR2 SVGEGT. DNA for the CDR3: TGTGCCAGCAGTTATACGTGGGGGGCTAACGGGGAGCTGTTTTTT. Translation gives CASSYTWGANGELFF.

The chain recombines TRBV5-1 with TRBJ2-2, with 7 bases fitting TRBD1. CDR3 size: 15 residues. Germline V gene sequence: CDR1 SGHRS, CDR2 YFSETQ. Trimming removed 10 bases from V and 0 bases from J; junction bases left unmatched: 9. The CDR3 sequence: CASQGGQTNTGELFF. The CDR3 nucleotides read TGCGCCTCTCAAGGGGGACAGACGAACACCGGGGAGCTGTTTTTT.

The chain recombines TRBV6-2 or TRBV6-3 with TRBJ2-7; maybe TRBD1 (6 bases). There are 12 residues in the CDR3. The V and J ends lost 5 bases and 6 bases respectively, with 11 bases between them. Germline V CDR1 and CDR2: MNHEY, SVGEGT. The CDR3 spells CASSPNRVEQYF. In nucleotides, the CDR3 is TGTGCCAGCAGTCCGAACAGGGTCGAGCAGTACTTC.

CDR3 residues: CASSLAVSYEEQFF. CDR3 sequence (DNA): TGTGCCAGCAGCTTAGCCGTTAGCTACGAAGAGCAGTTCTTC. This sequence joins TRBV7-2 and TRBJ2-1; D not resolved. CDR1 is SGHTA, CDR2 FQGNSA, per germline. The CDR3 is 14 residues long. Trimming took off 0 bases at V and 10 bases at J, with 13 bases between the two ends.

The chain has TRBV6-2 or TRBV6-3 and TRBJ2-7; D possibly corresponds to TRBD1 (5 bases). Germline lookup yields CDR1 MNHEY and CDR2 SVGEGT. The length of the CDR3 is 17 residues. V was cut by 5 bases and J by 1 base, with 21 bases left in between. The CDR3 DNA reads TGTGCCAGCAGTCTCCAGGGTAGGTTTTGGGAATCCTACGAGCAGTACTTC. Translation: CASSLQGRFWESYEQYF.

The chain links TRBV3-1 (or the pseudogene TRBV3-2) to TRBJ1-2, with D possibly TRBD1 on 6 matching bases. V gave up 4 bases and J gave up 4 bases, with 13 bases separating them. CDR3 length equals 14 residues. CDR1 and CDR2 from the germline V gene are LGHDT and YNNKEL (reference sequence). CDR3 sequence reads: CASSPAQGSYGYTF. The CDR3 bases are TGTGCCAGCAGCCCCGCCCAGGGGTCCTATGGCTACACCTTC.

The chain combines TRBV7-9 with TRBJ2-7; D is uncertain. The ends were cut back, 2 bases at V and 4 bases at J, with 6 bases in the middle. This CDR3 has 12 amino acids. Germline V lookup: CDR1 SEHNR, CDR2 FQNEAQ (reference sequence). The CDR3 region is CASSLISYEQYF. In DNA form, the CDR3 reads TGTGCCAGCAGCTTAATCAGTTACGAGCAGTACTTC.

The chain has TRBV7-2 and TRBJ2-5; 10 bases line up with TRBD2. Germline-derived CDR1 and CDR2 are SGHTA and FQGNSA. The V and J ends lost 3 bases and 2 bases, in that order; junction bases with no gene match: 9. CDR3 length equals 17 residues. CDR3 protein: CASSLRSASGRQETQYF. The DNA for the CDR3 is TGTGCCAGCAGCTTGAGGTCCGCTAGCGGGAGACAAGAGACCCAGTACTTC.

The rearrangement links TRBV11-3 to TRBJ2-1, with 7 bases that match TRBD1. V dropped 6 bases and J dropped 7; count of bases not matched to a gene: 12. Germline V gives CDR1 SGHNT, CDR2 YENEEA. The CDR3 is made up of 15 amino acids. CDR3 in amino acids: CASSKGALVGNEQFF. The CDR3 DNA is TGTGCCAGCAGTAAGGGGGCTTTAGTGGGGAATGAGCAGTTCTTC.

The count of this clone is one. CDR3 region: CASSLTARDTQYF. The CDR3, as DNA: TGTGCCAGCAGTCTGACAGCCAGAGATACGCAGTATTTT. The chain employs TRBV28 and TRBJ2-3; TRBD1 is a possible D gene (5 bases). Germline values: CDR1 MDHEN, CDR2 SYDVKM. V shed 5 bases and J shed 5 bases, with 11 bases lying between them. The CDR3 extends over 13 amino acids. The full variable domain, with the rest looked up from reference TRBV28 and TRBJ2-3, is DVKVTQSSRYLVKRTGEKVFLECVQDMDHENMFWYRQDPGLGLRLIYFSYDVKMKEKGDIPEGYSVSREKKERFSLILESASTNQTSMYLCASSLTARDTQYFGPGTRLTVL.

J is TRBJ1-5 and V is TRBV7-3; D ambiguous. This CDR3 comprises 13 residues. Per the germline V gene, CDR1 is SGHTA and CDR2 is FQGTGA. The V end was cut by 5 bases, the J end by 4 bases, with 9 bases between. The DNA for the CDR3 is TGTGCCAGCAGCCCCGGTCGTAATCAGCCCCAGCATTTT. Translating gives CASSPGRNQPQHF.

Many counts were recorded for this clone. V is TRBV30 and J is TRBJ1-5; 7 nucleotides agree with TRBD1. Trimming took 1 base from V and 0 from J; bases not matched to a gene: 9. From germline, CDR1 is GTSNPN and CDR2 SVGIG (reference sequence). CDR3 length: 17 amino acids. This chain's CDR3 is CAWSALGTADSNQPQHF. In DNA form, the CDR3 reads TGTGCCTGGAGTGCCCTCGGGACAGCCGATAGCAATCAGCCCCAGCATTTT.

The V call is TRBV19, the J call TRBJ2-6, with D perhaps matching TRBD1 (6 bases). In germline, CDR1 is LNHDA, CDR2 SQIVND (reference sequence). The V end was cut by 7 bases, the J end by 4 bases, with 11 bases between. This CDR3 contains 14 residues. The CDR3 sequence: CASTRDTGANVLTF. The CDR3 region has the DNA TGTGCCAGTACCCGGGACACCGGGGCCAACGTCCTGACTTTC. The whole variable domain, remainder taken from reference TRBV19 and TRBJ2-6, is DGGITQSPKYLFRKEGQNVTLSCEQNLNHDAMYWYRQDPGQGLRLIYYSQIVNDFQKGDIAEGYSVSREKKESFPLTVTSAQKNPTAFYLCASTRDTGANVLTFGAGSRLTVL.

The rearrangement uses TRBV27 and TRBJ2-1, with TRBD1 matching over 7 bases. In germline, CDR1 is MNHEY, CDR2 SMNVEV (reference sequence). The V segment lost 4 bases and the J segment 6 bases; nucleotides outside the gene matches: 9. There are 15 residues in the CDR3. The CDR3 sequence is CASSYTGTVLNEQFF. CDR3 sequence (DNA): TGTGCCAGCAGTTATACCGGGACAGTCCTCAATGAGCAGTTCTTC.

The V call is TRBV27, the J call TRBJ1-5, with D hard to call. Trimming cost V 0 bases and J 5 bases, with 5 bases left between them. The CDR3 consists of 13 residues. The germline gives CDR1 MNHEY, CDR2 SMNVEV (reference sequence). The CDR3 protein is CASSLSLYQPQHF. The CDR3 nucleotides are TGTGCCAGCAGTTTATCGTTGTATCAGCCCCAGCATTTT.

This clone is a singleton in its sample. V gene TRBV2 combines with J gene TRBJ2-1; 7 positions match TRBD2. The CDR3 totals 18 residues. J gave up 7 bases and V 5 bases, and 20 bases lay outside the gene matches. The V gene's germline CDR1 is SNHLY and CDR2 FYNNEI. The CDR3 nucleotides read TGTGCCAGCAGTCGACTACCCCGGTCCGGACTAGGAAGGAATGAGCAGTTCTTC. Translating it yields CASSRLPRSGLGRNEQFF.

This clone was recorded only once. The chain joins TRBV7-8 to TRBJ2-3; weak D call: TRBD1 (8 bases). Germline V CDR1 and CDR2: SGHVS, FQNEAQ. The V gene lost 6 bases and the J gene lost 8 bases, with 36 bases spanning the gap. The CDR3 runs 20 residues. The CDR3 DNA reads as TGTGCCAGCAGTCGCGGTCAGGGGGCCAGGGGTAGCGGGTTGGTGGCTACGCAGTATTTT. Translation gives CASSRGQGARGSGLVATQYF. The full variable domain, its missing parts supplied by reference TRBV7-8 and TRBJ2-3, is GAGVSQSPRYKVAKRGQDVALRCDPISGHVSLFWYQQALGQGPEFLTYFQNEAQLDKSGLPSDRFFAERPEGSVSTLKIQRTQQEDSAVYLCASSRGQGARGSGLVATQYFGPGTRLTVL.

The chain carries TRBV7-2 and TRBJ2-2, with D unresolved. This CDR3 is built from 15 residues. Germline loops: CDR1 SGHTA, CDR2 FQGNSA. Trimming took off 1 base at V and 0 bases at J, with 6 bases between the two ends. CDR3 amino acids: CASSLVPANTGELFF. As DNA, the CDR3 is TGTGCCAGCAGCTTAGTTCCGGCGAACACCGGGGAGCTGTTTTTT. Full variable domain (missing parts from reference TRBV7-2 and TRBJ2-2): GAGVSQSPSNKVTEKGKDVELRCDPISGHTALYWYRQSLGQGLEFLIYFQGNSAPDKSGLPSDRFSAERTGGSVSTLTIQRTQQEDSAVYLCASSLVPANTGELFFGEGSRLTVL.